This T cell receptor beta chain was retrieved from a study of cytomegalovirus exposure and HLA in healthy donors. Findings of the study overall: The authors later found most CMV-associated TCR beta chains appeared HLA-restricted. Later analysis indicated greater clonal expansion among HLA-associated TCR beta chains than among equally common other chains. The study put 160 or so TCR beta chains on its list as cytomegalovirus-associated. A missense variant in DCLRE1C was later tied to TCR beta V- and J-gene trimming.

This clone was detected only a few times. Its antigen is currently unknown. Use of 60 Vbeta and 13 Jbeta primers characterized the PCR. Some clones are missing from TCRdb's copy, which holds only in-frame ones; the method was immunoSEQ multiplex PCR. This sample yields over 100,000 clones, of which 79% are seen a single time; around 3% belongs to the top ten. The CDR3 runs to 15 residues. Trimming left V 0 bases short and J 0 bases short, with 9 bases between. Per the germline V gene, CDR1 is SGHRS and CDR2 is YFSETQ. Sequencing was carried out using PBMCs. The sequence derives from a young woman in good health and CMV-seropositive. The rearrangement links TRBV5-1 to TRBJ1-1; no clear D gene. The CDR3 sequence: CASSLVSGMNTEAFF. CDR3 sequence (DNA): TGCGCCAGCAGCTTGGTAAGCGGGATGAACACTGAAGCTTTCTTT.